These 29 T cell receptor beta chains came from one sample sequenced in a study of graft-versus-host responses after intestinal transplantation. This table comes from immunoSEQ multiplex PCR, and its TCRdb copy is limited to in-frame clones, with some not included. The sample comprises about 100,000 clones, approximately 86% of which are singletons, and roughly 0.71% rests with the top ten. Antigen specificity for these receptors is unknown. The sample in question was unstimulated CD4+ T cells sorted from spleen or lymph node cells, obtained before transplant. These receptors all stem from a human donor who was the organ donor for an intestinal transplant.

The CDR3 DNA follows: TGTGCCAGCTCCCCGATCCGCCAGGGGTACGAGCAGTACTTC. Translating it yields CASSPIRQGYEQYF. V usage is TRBV18 and J usage is TRBJ2-7, with D possibly TRBD1 on 6 matching bases. There are 14 residues in the CDR3. Trimming took 6 bases from V and 4 from J, leaving 16 bases between them. Germline CDR1 is KGHSH and CDR2 is LQKENI. The complete variable domain, with remaining parts taken from reference TRBV18 and TRBJ2-7, reads NAGVMQNPRHLVRRRGQEARLRCSPMKGHSHVYWYRQLPEEGLKFMVYLQKENIIDESGMPKERFSAEFPKEGPSILRIQQVVRGDSAAYFCASSPIRQGYEQYFGPGTRLTVT.

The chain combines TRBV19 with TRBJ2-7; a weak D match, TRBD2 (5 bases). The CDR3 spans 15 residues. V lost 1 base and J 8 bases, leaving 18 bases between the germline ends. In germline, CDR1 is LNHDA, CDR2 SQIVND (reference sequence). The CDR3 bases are TGTGCCAGTAGTATAGGCGTGAGCGGCCTCGTTAAGCAGTACTTC. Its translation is CASSIGVSGLVKQYF.

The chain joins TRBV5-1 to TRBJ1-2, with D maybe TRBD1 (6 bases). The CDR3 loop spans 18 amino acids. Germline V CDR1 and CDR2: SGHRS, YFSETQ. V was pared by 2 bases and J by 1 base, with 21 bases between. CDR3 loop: CASSFLLRVGGFNYGYTF. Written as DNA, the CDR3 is TGCGCCAGCAGCTTTCTTTTGAGGGTAGGGGGATTTAACTATGGCTACACCTTC.

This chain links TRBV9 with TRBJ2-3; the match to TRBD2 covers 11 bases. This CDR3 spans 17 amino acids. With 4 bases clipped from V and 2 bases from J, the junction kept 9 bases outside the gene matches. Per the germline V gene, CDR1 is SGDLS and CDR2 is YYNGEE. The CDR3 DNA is TGTGCCAGCAGCTCCGGGCGGACTAGCGGGTCCACAGATACGCAGTATTTT. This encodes CASSSGRTSGSTDTQYF.

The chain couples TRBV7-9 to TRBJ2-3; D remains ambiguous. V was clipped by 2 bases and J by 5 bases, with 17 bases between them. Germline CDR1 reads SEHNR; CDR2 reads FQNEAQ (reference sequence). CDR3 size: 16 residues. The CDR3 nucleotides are TGTGCCAGCAGCTTAACCCACTCGATTTCGGAAGATACGCAGTATTTT. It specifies CASSLTHSISEDTQYF.

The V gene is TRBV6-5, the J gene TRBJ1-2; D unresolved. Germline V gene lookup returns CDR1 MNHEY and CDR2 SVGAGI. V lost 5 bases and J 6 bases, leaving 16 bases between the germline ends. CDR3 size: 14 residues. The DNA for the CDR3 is TGTGCCAGCAGTGAAGTCCATACTTCAGATGGCTACACCTTC. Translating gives CASSEVHTSDGYTF.

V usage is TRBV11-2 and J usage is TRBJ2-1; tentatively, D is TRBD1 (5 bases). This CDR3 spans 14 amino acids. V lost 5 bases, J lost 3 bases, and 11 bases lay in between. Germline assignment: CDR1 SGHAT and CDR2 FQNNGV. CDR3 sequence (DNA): TGTGCCAGCAGCCCTAGGGGTGTCTACAATGAGCAGTTCTTC. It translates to CASSPRGVYNEQFF.

The CDR3 is CASYGWDGGELFF. DNA for the CDR3: TGTGCCAGCTACGGTTGGGATGGCGGGGAGCTGTTTTTT. The V gene is TRBV5-6, the J gene TRBJ2-2; D ambiguous. CDR1 is SGHDT, CDR2 YYEEEE, per germline. The CDR3 runs 13 residues. Trimming took 7 bases from V and 7 from J, leaving 14 bases between them. Looking up the rest from reference TRBV5-6 and TRBJ2-2 gives the full variable domain: DAGVTQSPTHLIKTRGQQVTLRCSPKSGHDTVSWYQQALGQGPQFIFQYYEEEERQRGNFPDRFSGHQFPNYSSELNVNALLLGDSALYLCASYGWDGGELFFGEGSRLTVL.

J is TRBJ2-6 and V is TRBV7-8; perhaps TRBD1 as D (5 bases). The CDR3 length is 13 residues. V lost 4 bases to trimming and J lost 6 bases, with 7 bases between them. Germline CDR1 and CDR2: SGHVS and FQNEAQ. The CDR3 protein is CASSSDMANVLTF. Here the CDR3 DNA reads TGTGCCAGCAGCTCGGACATGGCCAACGTCCTGACTTTC.

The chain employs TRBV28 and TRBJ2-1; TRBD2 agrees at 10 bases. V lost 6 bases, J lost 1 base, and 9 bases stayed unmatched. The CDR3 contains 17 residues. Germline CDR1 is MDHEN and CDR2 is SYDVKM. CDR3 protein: CASSTTAGLASYNEQFF. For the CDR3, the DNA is TGTGCCAGCAGCACCACCGCGGGACTAGCGTCCTACAATGAGCAGTTCTTC.

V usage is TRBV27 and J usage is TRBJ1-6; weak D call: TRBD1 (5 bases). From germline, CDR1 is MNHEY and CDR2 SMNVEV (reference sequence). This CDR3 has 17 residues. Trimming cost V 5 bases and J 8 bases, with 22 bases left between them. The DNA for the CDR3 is TGTGCCAGCAGTCCCCGGAGGTCCGGGGCGATAGATTCACCCCTCCACTTT. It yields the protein CASSPRRSGAIDSPLHF.

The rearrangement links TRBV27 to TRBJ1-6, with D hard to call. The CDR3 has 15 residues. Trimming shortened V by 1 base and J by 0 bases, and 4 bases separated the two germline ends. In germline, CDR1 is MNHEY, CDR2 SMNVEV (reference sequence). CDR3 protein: CASSLLGSYNSPLHF. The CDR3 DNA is TGTGCCAGCAGTTTATTAGGCTCCTATAATTCACCCCTCCACTTT.

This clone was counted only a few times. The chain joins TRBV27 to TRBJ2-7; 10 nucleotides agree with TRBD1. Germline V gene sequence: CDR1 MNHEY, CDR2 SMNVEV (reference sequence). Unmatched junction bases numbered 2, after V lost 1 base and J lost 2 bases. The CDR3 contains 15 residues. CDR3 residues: CASSLWGQGPYEQYF. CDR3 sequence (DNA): TGTGCCAGCAGTTTATGGGGACAGGGGCCCTACGAGCAGTACTTC.

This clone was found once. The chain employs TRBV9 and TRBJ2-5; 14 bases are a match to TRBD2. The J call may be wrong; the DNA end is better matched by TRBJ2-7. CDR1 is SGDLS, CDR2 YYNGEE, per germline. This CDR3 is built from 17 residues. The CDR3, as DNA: TGTGCCAGCAGCGTAGAGCCTGGACTAGCGGGAGGTAACGAGCAGTACTTC. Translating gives CASSVEPGLAGGNEQYF.

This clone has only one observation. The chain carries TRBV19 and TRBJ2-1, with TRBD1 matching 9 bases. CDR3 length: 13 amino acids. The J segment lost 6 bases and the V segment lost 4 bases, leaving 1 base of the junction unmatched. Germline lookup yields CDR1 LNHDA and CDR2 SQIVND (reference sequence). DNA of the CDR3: TGTGCCAGTAGTAGGACAGGGGCCAATGAGCAGTTCTTC. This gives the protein CASSRTGANEQFF.

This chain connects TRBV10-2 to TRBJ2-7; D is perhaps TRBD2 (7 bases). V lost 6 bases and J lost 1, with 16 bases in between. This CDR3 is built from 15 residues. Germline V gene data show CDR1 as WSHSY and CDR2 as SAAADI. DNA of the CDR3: TGCGCCAGCAGCTACGGACTAGGGGGATCCTACGAGCAGTACTTC. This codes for CASSYGLGGSYEQYF.

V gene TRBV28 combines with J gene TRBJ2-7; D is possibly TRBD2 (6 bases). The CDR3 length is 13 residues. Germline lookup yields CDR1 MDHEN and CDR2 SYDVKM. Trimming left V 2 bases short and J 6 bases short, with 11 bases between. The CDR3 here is CASSLIDGGEQYF. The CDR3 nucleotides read TGTGCCAGCAGTTTAATCGACGGGGGCGAGCAGTACTTC. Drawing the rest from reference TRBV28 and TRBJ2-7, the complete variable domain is DVKVTQSSRYLVKRTGEKVFLECVQDMDHENMFWYRQDPGLGLRLIYFSYDVKMKEKGDIPEGYSVSREKKERFSLILESASTNQTSMYLCASSLIDGGEQYFGPGTRLTVT.

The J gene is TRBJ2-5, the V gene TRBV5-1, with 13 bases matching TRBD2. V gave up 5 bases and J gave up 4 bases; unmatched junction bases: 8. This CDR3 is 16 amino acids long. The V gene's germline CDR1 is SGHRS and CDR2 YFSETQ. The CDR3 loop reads CASRTGLAGFTETQYF. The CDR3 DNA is TGCGCCAGCAGAACGGGACTAGCGGGGTTTACAGAGACCCAGTACTTC.

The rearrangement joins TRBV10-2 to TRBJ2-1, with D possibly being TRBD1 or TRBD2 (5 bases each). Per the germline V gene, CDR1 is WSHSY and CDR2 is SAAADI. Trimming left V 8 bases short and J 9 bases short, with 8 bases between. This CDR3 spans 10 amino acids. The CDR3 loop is CASRGVEQFF. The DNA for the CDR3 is TGCGCCAGCCGGGGCGTTGAGCAGTTCTTC.

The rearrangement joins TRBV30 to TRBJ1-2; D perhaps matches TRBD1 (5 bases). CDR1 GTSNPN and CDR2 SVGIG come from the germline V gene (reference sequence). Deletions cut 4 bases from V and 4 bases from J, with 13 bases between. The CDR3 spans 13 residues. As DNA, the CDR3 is TGTGCCTGGATGCGAAGGGGAGGCTATGGCTACACCTTC. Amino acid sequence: CAWMRRGGYGYTF.

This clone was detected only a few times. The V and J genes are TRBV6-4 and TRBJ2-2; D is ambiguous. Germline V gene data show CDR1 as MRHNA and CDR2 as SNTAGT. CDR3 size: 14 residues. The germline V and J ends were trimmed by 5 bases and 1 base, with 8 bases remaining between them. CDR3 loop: CASSLEENTGELFF. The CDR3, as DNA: TGTGCCAGCAGTCTAGAAGAGAACACCGGGGAGCTGTTTTTT.

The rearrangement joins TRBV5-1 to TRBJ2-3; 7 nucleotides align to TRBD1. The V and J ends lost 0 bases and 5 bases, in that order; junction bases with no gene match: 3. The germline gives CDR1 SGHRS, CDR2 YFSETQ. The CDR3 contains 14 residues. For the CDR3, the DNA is TGCGCCAGCAGCTTGGAGGGGGCTGGAGATACGCAGTATTTT. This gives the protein CASSLEGAGDTQYF.

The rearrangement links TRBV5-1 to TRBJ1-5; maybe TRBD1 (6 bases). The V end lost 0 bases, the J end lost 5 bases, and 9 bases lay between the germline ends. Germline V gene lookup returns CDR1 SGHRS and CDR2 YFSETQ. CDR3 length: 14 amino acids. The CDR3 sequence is CASSLDRADQPQHF. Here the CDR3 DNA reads TGCGCCAGCAGCTTGGACAGGGCGGATCAGCCCCAGCATTTT.

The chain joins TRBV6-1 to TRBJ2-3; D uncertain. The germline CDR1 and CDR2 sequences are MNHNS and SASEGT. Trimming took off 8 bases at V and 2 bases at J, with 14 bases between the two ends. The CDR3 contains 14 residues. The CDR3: CASRKLADTDTQYF. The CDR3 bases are TGTGCCAGCCGGAAGTTAGCAGACACAGATACGCAGTATTTT.

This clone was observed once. The CDR3 sequence is CASSIISGRGVRTDTQYF. The CDR3 DNA follows: TGTGCCAGTAGTATAATTAGCGGGCGCGGTGTGAGGACAGATACGCAGTATTTT. The rearrangement joins TRBV19 to TRBJ2-3; 7 bases map to TRBD2. Trimming removed 2 bases from V and 3 bases from J; junction bases left unmatched: 14. Per germline, CDR1 LNHDA and CDR2 SQIVND (reference sequence). The CDR3 is 18 amino acids.

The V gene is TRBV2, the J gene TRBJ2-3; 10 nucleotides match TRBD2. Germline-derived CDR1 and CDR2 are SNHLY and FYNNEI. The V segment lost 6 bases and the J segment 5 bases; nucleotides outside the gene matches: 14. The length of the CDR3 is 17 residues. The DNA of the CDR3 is TGTGCCAGCAGCCTAAGTCAAGCGGGGGGGCCTCAAGATACGCAGTATTTT. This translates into CASSLSQAGGPQDTQYF.

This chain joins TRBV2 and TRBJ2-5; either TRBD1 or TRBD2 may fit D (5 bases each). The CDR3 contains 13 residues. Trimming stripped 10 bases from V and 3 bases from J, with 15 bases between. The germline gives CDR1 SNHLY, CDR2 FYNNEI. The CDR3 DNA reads TGTGCCACCAGACCGGGACCCGAAGAGACCCAGTACTTC. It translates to CATRPGPEETQYF.

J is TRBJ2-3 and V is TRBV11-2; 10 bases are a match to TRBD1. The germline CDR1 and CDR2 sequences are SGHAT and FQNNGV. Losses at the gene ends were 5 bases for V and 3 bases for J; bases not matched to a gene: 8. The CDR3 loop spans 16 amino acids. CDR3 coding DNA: TGTGCCAGCAGCCCCAAGACAGGGGGCGCGACAGATACGCAGTATTTT. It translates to CASSPKTGGATDTQYF.

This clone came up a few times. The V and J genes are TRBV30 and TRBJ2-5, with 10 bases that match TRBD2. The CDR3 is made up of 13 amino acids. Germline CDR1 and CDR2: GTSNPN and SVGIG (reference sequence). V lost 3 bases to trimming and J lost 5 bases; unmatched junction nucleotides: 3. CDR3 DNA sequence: TGTGCCTGGAGCCGTAGCGGGAGGGAGACCCAGTACTTC. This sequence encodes CAWSRSGRETQYF.